Listed below are T cell receptor beta chains from one sample, sequenced in a study of shared clonotypes between healthy human individuals. TCRdb's copy holds only in-frame clones and misses some; the assay was immunoSEQ multiplex PCR. Among approximately 1.1 million clones listed, approximately 78% were seen once. The material sequenced was memory CD4+ T cells from PBMCs. The receptors were sampled from a man aged 18-30 years in good health. Some clones in this sample may be carry-over from other donors' samples. CDR3s include the opening cysteine and the closing phenylalanine or tryptophan. D genes are given only for firm matches. Some rows mark clone size as missing; the rest say once, few, many or name a class of expanded clone.

V	J	size	D	DNA	CDR3
TRBV28	TRBJ1-1	NA	TRBD1	TGTGCCAGCAGTTCGATACAGGGGGGTGAAGCTTTCTTT	CASSSIQGGEAFF
TRBV2	TRBJ1-2	NA	NA	TGTGCCAGCAGTGCAGGGGCGCGTGGCTACACCTTC	CASSAGARGYTF
TRBV6-1	TRBJ1-1	NA	NA	TGTGCCAGCAGTTTCAGCCGTAACACTGAAGCTTTCTTT	CASSFSRNTEAFF
TRBV27	TRBJ1-2	once	NA	TGTGCCAGCAGTTTAATACGGGGCGCGGGCTATGGCTACACCTTC	CASSLIRGAGYGYTF
TRBV4-1	TRBJ1-1	few	NA	TGCGCCAGCAGTGGCTGGGGGGCTTTCTTT	CASSGWGAFF
TRBV18	TRBJ1-4	NA	NA	TGTGCCAGCTCACTAACCCCGGAGGGTACTAATGAAAAACTGTTTTTT	CASSLTPEGTNEKLFF
TRBV7-2	TRBJ2-3	NA	TRBD2	TGTGCCAGCAGCTTAGGGACTAGCCCAGATACGCAGTATTTT	CASSLGTSPDTQYF
TRBV5-6	TRBJ1-2	NA	NA	TGTGCCAGCAGCTTGGACCGGGGGACTTATGGCTACACCTTC	CASSLDRGTYGYTF
TRBV18	TRBJ1-2	NA	TRBD1	TGTGCCAGCTCACCGGACAGGGCCTATGGCTACACCTTC	CASSPDRAYGYTF
TRBV5-8	TRBJ1-1	NA	NA	TGTGCCAGCAGCTGGGGACAAGCGAACACTGAAGCTTTCTTT	CASSWGQANTEAFF
TRBV5-4	TRBJ2-3	NA	TRBD2	TGTGCCAGCAGCCCCGGGAGGACTAGAAGCTCCGATACGCAGTATTTT	CASSPGRTRSSDTQYF
TRBV5-1	TRBJ2-2	NA	NA	TGCGCCAGCAGCTCCGTTCCCACCGGGGAGCTGTTTTTT	CASSSVPTGELFF
TRBV28	TRBJ2-3	NA	NA	TGTGCCAGCAGTCTTGCCGGGACAACGGATCGTGATACGCAGTATTTT	CASSLAGTTDRDTQYF
TRBV6-6	TRBJ1-1	NA	NA	TGTGCCAGCAGTTACTTTGGGCGCAGGGGCACTGAAGCTTTCTTT	CASSYFGRRGTEAFF
TRBV19	TRBJ2-7	NA	NA	TGTGCCAGTAGTATCGGGACCTTCTTCCACGAGCAGTACTTC	CASSIGTFFHEQYF
TRBV30	TRBJ1-2	few	TRBD1	TGTGCTTCCCCCGACAGGGTCGACTATGGCTACACCTTC	CASPDRVDYGYTF
TRBV5-1	TRBJ2-7	NA	NA	TGCGCCAGCAGCTTTTTCTCAGGAACCTACGAGCAGTACTTC	CASSFFSGTYEQYF
TRBV18	TRBJ1-1	NA	TRBD1	TGTGCCAGCTCACCACCGTTTCCAGGGGGCGCATTTACTGAAGCTTTCTTT	CASSPPFPGGAFTEAFF
TRBV9	TRBJ1-4	NA	NA	TGTGCCAGCAGCGTAGCGCTACAGTTAAATGAAAAACTGTTTTTT	CASSVALQLNEKLFF
TRBV7-9	TRBJ2-7	NA	TRBD2	TGTGCCAGCAGCTTGACTAGCGGCGAGCAGTACTTC	CASSLTSGEQYF
TRBV7-7	TRBJ2-7	NA	TRBD2	TGTGCCAGCAGCCGGGGGGGAGACGAGCAGTACTTC	CASSRGGDEQYF
TRBV29-1	TRBJ1-2	NA	NA	TGCAGCGTTGAAGATCGTACAGGGCCTAACTATGGCTACACCTTC	CSVEDRTGPNYGYTF
TRBV5-1	TRBJ2-7	once	TRBD1	TGCGCCAGCAGCTTAAACGGACAGGGGGCTGTCTACGAGCAGTACTTC	CASSLNGQGAVYEQYF
TRBV30	TRBJ2-7	NA	TRBD1	TGTGCCTGGAGTCCTCTCCCGGGACAGGGGGTCGAGCAGTACTTC	CAWSPLPGQGVEQYF
TRBV4-3	TRBJ2-1	NA	NA	TGCGCCAGCAGCCAAGAATGGGATTACGGATCCTCCTACAATGAGCAGTTCTTC	CASSQEWDYGSSYNEQFF
TRBV19	TRBJ2-1	NA	TRBD1	TGTGCCAGTAGCGCAGACAGGGGGGACTACAATGAGCAGTTCTTC	CASSADRGDYNEQFF